This T cell receptor (beta chain) originates from a study of blood T cells in healthy people across ages. It was with a sample-barcoded 5' primer and a J-beta primer mix that a second PCR of roughly 7 to 12 cycles was run. TCRdb called the 5' RACE reads again in MiXCR, with one record for every CDR3 protein. The table includes hundreds of thousands of distinct CDR3 sequences, more than 25% detected once. With 7 bases removed from V and 4 bases from J, the gap between germline ends came to 5 bases. Germline V CDR1 and CDR2: MDHEN, SYDVKM. This CDR3 spans 12 amino acids. Per-sample PBMC isolation yielded at least 7 million cells. These data were also filed under a second study, of T cells of mothers and their children. Turning to that study: Each mother yielded more than 9.5 million TCR beta CDR3 reads. Each child yielded millions of reads.

Sequencing was carried out using blood. The sequence derives from a boy aged 5-17 years in good health. This chain joins TRBV28 and TRBJ2-6; D ambiguous. The DNA for the CDR3 is TGTGCCAGCATGGGCGGGGCCAACGTCCTGACTTTC. This encodes CASMGGANVLTF.